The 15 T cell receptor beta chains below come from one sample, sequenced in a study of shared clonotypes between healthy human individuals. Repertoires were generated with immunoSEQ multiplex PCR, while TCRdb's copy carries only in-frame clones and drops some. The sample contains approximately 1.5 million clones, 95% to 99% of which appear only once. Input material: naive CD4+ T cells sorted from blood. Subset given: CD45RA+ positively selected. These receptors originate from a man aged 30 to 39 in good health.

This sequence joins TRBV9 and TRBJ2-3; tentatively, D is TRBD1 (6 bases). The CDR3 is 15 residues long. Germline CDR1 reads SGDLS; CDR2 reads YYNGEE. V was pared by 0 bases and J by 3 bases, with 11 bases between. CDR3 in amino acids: CASSVGTGYTDTQYF. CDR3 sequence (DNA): TGTGCCAGCAGCGTAGGAACAGGGTATACAGATACGCAGTATTTT.

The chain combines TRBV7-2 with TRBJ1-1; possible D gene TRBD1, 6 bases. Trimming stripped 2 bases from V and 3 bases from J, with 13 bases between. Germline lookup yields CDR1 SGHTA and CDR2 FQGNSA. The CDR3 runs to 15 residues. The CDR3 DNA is TGTGCCAGCAGCTTACCGGCAGGGGTACACACTGAAGCTTTCTTT. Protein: CASSLPAGVHTEAFF.

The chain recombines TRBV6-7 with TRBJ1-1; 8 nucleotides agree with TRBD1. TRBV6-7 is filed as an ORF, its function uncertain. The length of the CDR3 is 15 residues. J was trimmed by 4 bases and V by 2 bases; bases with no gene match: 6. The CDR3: CASSYLDREGTEAFF. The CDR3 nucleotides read TGTGCCAGCAGTTACCTGGACAGGGAGGGCACTGAAGCTTTCTTT.

The CDR3 DNA follows: TGTGCCAGCAGCTTGGTAGGGTTGGACACTGAAGCTTTCTTT. This codes for CASSLVGLDTEAFF. The rearrangement links TRBV5-4 to TRBJ1-1; D is undetermined. The V and J ends lost 0 bases and 3 bases respectively, with 9 bases between them. This CDR3 comprises 14 residues. The germline V gene encodes CDR1 SGHNT and CDR2 YYREEE (reference sequence).

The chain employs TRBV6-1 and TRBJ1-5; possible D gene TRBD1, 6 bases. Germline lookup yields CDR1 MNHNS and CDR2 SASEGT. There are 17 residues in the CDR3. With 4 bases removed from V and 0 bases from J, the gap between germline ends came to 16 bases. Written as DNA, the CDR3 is TGTGCCAGCAGTGGGCTTTTACAGGGTGGTAGCAATCAGCCCCAGCATTTT. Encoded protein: CASSGLLQGGSNQPQHF.

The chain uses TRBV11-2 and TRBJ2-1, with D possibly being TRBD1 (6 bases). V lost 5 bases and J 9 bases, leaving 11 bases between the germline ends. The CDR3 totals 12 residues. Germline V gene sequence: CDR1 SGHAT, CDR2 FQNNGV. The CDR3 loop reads CASSPTGTEQFF. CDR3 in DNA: TGTGCCAGCAGCCCAACAGGGACTGAGCAGTTCTTC.

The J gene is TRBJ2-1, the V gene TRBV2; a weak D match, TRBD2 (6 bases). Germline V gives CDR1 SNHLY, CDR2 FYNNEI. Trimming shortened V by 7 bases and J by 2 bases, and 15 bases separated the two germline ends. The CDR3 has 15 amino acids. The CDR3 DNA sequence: TGTGCCAGCACCGAAGCTGGCGGGACCTACAATGAGCAGTTCTTC. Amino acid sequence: CASTEAGGTYNEQFF.

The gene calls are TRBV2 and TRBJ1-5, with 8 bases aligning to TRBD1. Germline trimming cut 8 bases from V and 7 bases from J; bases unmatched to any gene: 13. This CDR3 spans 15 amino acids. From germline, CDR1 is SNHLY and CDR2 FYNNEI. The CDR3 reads CASALDTGGDQPQHF. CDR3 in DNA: TGTGCCAGCGCTCTGGACACAGGGGGTGACCAGCCCCAGCATTTT. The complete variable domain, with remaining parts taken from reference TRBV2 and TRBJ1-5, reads EPEVTQTPSHQVTQMGQEVILRCVPISNHLYFYWYRQILGQKVEFLVSFYNNEISEKSEIFDDQFSVERPDGSNFTLKIRSTKLEDSAMYFCASALDTGGDQPQHFGDGTRLSIL.

The CDR3 DNA reads TGTGCCAGCAGCGAGGAGGGAGACTCCTACAATGAGCAGTTCTTC. Amino acids: CASSEEGDSYNEQFF. The chain combines TRBV9 with TRBJ2-1, with D possibly matching TRBD2 (6 bases). This CDR3 comprises 15 residues. CDR1 is SGDLS, CDR2 YYNGEE, per germline. The V gene lost 3 bases and the J gene lost 0 bases, with 10 bases spanning the gap.

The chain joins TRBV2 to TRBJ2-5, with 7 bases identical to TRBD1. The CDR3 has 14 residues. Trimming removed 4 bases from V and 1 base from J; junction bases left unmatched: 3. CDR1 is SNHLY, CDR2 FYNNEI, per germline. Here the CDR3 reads CASSVGTVQETQYF. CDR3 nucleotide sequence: TGTGCCAGCAGTGTTGGGACAGTCCAAGAGACCCAGTACTTC.

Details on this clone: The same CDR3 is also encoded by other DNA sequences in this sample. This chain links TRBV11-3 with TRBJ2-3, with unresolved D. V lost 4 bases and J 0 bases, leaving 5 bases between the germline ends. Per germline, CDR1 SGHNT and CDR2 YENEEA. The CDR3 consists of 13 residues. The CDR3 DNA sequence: TGTGCCAGCAGCTCTGACAGCACAGATACGCAGTATTTT. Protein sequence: CASSSDSTDTQYF.

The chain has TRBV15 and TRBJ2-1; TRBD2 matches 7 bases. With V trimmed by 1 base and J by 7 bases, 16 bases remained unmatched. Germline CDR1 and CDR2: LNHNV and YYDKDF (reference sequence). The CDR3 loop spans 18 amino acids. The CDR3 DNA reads TGTGCCACCAGCAGAGGGTCGGCAGGGAGCGGGGCCCTGAATGAGCAGTTCTTC. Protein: CATSRGSAGSGALNEQFF.

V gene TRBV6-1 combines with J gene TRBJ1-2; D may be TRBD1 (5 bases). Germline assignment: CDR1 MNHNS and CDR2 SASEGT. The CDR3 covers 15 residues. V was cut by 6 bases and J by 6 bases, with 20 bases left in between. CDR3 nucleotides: TGTGCCAGCAGGGGTCCTGGGACGGCGGCTCATGGCTACACCTTC. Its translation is CASRGPGTAAHGYTF.

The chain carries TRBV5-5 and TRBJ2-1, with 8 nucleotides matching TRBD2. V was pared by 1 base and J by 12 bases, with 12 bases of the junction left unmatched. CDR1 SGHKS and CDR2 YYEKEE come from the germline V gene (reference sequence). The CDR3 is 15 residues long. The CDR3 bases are TGTGCCAGCAGCTTGACCAGGCCGGGAAGCGGGAGGCAGTTCTTC. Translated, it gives CASSLTRPGSGRQFF.

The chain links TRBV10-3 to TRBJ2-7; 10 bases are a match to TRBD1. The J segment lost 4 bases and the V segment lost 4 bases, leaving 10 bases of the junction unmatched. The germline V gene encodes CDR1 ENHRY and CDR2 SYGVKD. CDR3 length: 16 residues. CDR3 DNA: TGTGCCATCAGTGCACCTCGAGACAGGGGGCAATACGAGCAGTACTTC. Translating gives CAISAPRDRGQYEQYF.